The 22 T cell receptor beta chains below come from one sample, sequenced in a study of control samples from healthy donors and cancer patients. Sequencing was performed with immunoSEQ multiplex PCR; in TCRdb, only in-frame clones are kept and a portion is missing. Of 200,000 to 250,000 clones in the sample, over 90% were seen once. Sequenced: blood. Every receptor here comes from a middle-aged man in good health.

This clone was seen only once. The CDR3 DNA follows: TGTGCCAGCTCATCGGGGGGTGCAGGGGTCGTCAATCAGCCCCAGCATTTT. It codes for CASSSGGAGVVNQPQHF. The chain couples TRBV18 to TRBJ1-5; D possibly corresponds to TRBD1 (6 bases). Germline values: CDR1 KGHSH, CDR2 LQKENI. The CDR3 sequence is 17 residues long. V dropped 5 bases and J dropped 3 bases, with 20 bases sitting between them.

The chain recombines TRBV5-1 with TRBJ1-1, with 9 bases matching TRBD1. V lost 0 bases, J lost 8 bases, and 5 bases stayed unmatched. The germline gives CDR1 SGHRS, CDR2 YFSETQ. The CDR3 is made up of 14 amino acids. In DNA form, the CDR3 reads TGCGCCAGCAGCTTGGCTCCGGGACAGGGAGAAGCTTTCTTT. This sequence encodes CASSLAPGQGEAFF.

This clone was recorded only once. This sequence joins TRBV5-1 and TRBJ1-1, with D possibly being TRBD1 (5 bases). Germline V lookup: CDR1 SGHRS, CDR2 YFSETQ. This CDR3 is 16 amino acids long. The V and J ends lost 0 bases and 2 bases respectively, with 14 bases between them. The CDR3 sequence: CASSLVLRTTNTEAFF. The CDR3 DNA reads TGCGCCAGCAGCTTGGTACTTAGGACAACAAACACTGAAGCTTTCTTT. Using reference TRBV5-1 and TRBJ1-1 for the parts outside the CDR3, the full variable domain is KAGVTQTPRYLIKTRGQQVTLSCSPISGHRSVSWYQQTPGQGLQFLFEYFSETQRNKGNFPGRFSGRQFSNSRSEMNVSTLELGDSALYLCASSLVLRTTNTEAFFGQGTRLTVV.

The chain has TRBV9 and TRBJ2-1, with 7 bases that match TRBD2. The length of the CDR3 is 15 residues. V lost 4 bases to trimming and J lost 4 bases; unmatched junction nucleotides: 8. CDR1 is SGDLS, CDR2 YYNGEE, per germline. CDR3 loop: CASSPRLADYNEQFF. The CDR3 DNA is TGTGCCAGCAGCCCCAGGCTAGCGGATTACAATGAGCAGTTCTTC. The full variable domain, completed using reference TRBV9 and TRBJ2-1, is DSGVTQTPKHLITATGQRVTLRCSPRSGDLSVYWYQQSLDQGLQFLIQYYNGEERAKGNILERFSAQQFPDLHSELNLSSLELGDSALYFCASSPRLADYNEQFFGPGTRLTVL.

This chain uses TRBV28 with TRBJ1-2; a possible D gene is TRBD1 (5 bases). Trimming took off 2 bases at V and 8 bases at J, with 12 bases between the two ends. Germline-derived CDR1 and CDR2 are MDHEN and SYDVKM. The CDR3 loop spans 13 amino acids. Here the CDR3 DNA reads TGTGCCAGCAGTTTAGGGGGAAGGGTAGGCTACACCTTC. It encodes CASSLGGRVGYTF.

The CDR3 nucleotides read TGTGCCAGCAGCCAGGCGGGACAGGGGGCGTTAGTCTATGGCTACACCTTC. This sequence encodes CASSQAGQGALVYGYTF. The rearrangement links TRBV3-1 (or the pseudogene TRBV3-2) to TRBJ1-2, with 12 nucleotides matching TRBD1. The CDR3 has 17 amino acids. Germline values: CDR1 LGHDT, CDR2 YNNKEL (reference sequence). V trimming: 3 bases; J trimming: 4 bases; junction bases outside the gene matches: 9.

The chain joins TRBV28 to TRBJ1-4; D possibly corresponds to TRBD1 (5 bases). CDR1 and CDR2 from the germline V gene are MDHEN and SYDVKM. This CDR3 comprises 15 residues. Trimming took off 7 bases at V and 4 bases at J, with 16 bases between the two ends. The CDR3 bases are TGTGCCAGCACCGATCCGGGGGGTGGTAATGAAAAACTGTTTTTT. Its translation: CASTDPGGGNEKLFF. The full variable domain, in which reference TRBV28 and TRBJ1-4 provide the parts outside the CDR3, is DVKVTQSSRYLVKRTGEKVFLECVQDMDHENMFWYRQDPGLGLRLIYFSYDVKMKEKGDIPEGYSVSREKKERFSLILESASTNQTSMYLCASTDPGGGNEKLFFGSGTQLSVL.

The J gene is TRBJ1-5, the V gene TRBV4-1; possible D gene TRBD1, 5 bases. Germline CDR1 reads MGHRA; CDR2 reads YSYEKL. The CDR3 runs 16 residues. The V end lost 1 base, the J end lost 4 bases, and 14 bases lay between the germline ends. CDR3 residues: CASSQAAGPVNQPQHF. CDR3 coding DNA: TGCGCCAGCAGCCAAGCCGCGGGACCAGTAAATCAGCCCCAGCATTTT.

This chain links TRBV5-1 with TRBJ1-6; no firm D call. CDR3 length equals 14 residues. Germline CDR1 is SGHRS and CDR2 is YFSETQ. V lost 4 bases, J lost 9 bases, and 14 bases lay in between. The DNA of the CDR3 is TGCGCCAGCAGCACGGAGATCACGGCTTCACCCCTCCACTTT. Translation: CASSTEITASPLHF.

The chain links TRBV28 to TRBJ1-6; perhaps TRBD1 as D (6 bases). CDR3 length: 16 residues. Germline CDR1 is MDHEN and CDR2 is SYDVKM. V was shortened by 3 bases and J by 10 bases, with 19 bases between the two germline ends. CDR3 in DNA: TGTGCCAGCAGTTTCCAGGGAGAGTTTAGGGGGTCACCCCTCCACTTT. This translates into CASSFQGEFRGSPLHF.

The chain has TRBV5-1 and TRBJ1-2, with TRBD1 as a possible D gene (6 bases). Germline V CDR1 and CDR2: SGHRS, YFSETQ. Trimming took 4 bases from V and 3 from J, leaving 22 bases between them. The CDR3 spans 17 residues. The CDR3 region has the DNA TGCGCCAGCAGCCCGGGGGGGGGCAGCCCCATGTACTATGGCTACACCTTC. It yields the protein CASSPGGGSPMYYGYTF.

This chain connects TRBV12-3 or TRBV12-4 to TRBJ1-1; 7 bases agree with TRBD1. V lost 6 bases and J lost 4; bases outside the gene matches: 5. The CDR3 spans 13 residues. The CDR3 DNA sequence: TGTGCCAGCAGCTTGACAGGGAGCACTGAAGCTTTCTTT. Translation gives CASSLTGSTEAFF.

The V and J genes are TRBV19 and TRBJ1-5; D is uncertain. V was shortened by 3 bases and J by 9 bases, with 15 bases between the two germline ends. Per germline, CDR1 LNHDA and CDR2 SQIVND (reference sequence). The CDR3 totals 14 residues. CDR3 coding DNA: TGTGCCAGTAGTATCGAGACACCCGATCGGCCCCAGCATTTT. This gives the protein CASSIETPDRPQHF.

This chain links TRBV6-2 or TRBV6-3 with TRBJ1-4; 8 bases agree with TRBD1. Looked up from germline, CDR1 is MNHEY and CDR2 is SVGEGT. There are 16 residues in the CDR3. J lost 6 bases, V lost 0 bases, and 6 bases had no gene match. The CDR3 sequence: CASSYSRTGWDEKLFF. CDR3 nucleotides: TGTGCCAGCAGTTACTCGAGGACAGGGTGGGATGAAAAACTGTTTTTT.

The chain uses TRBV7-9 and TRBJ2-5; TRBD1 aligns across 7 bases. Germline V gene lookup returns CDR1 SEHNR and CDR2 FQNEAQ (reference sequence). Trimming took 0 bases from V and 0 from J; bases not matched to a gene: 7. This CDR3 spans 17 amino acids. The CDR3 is CASSLASGTAYQETQYF. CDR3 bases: TGTGCCAGCAGCTTAGCGTCCGGGACAGCGTACCAAGAGACCCAGTACTTC.

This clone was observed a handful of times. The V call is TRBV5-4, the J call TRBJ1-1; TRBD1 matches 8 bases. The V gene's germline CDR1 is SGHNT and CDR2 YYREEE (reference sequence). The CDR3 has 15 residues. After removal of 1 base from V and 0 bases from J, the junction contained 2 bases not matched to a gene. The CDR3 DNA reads TGTGCCAGCAGCTTGACAGGGGGAGTGAACACTGAAGCTTTCTTT. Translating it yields CASSLTGGVNTEAFF.

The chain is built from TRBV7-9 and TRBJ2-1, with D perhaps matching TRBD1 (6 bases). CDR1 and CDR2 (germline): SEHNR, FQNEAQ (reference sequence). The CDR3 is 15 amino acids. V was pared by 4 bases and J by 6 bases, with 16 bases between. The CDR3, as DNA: TGTGCCAGCAGCTCCAGGGGCCGCGTGAGCAATGAGCAGTTCTTC. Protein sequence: CASSSRGRVSNEQFF.

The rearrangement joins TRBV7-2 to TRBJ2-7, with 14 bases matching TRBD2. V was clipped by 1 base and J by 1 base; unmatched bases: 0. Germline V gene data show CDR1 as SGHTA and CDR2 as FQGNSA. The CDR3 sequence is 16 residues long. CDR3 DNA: TGTGCCAGCAGCTTAGGGACTAGCGGGGGGTCCTACGAGCAGTACTTC. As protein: CASSLGTSGGSYEQYF.

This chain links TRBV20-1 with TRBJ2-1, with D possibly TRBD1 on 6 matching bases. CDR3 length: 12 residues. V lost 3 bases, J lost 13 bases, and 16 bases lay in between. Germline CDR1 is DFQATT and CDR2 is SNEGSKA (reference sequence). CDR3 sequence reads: CSASLAGTSQFF. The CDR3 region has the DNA TGCAGTGCTAGTCTCGCCGGGACAAGTCAGTTCTTC.

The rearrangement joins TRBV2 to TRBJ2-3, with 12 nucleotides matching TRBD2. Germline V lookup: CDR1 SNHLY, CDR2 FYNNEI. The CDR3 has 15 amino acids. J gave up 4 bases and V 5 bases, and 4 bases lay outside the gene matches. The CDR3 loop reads CASSYTSGGSDTQYF. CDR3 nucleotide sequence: TGTGCCAGCAGTTACACTAGCGGGGGGTCAGATACGCAGTATTTT.

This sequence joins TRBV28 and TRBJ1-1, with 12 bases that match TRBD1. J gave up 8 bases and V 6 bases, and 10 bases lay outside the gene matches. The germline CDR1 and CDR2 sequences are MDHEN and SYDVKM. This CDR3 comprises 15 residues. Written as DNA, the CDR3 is TGTGCCAGCAGGGTCGCCGGGACAGGGGGCGTAGAAGCTTTCTTT. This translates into CASRVAGTGGVEAFF.

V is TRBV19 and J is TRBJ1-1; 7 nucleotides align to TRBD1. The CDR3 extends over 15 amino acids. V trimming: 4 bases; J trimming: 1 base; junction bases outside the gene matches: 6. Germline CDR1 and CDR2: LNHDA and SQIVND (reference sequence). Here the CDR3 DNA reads TGTGCCAGTAGTACTCCCGGGACAGCGAACACTGAAGCTTTCTTT. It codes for CASSTPGTANTEAFF.